This T cell receptor beta chain was profiled in a study of blood T cell repertoires in COVID-19. Study at large: Samples of COVID-19 (acute and convalescent) were obtained from the United States, Italy and Spain. Sample material is recorded as cDNA or gDNA derived from T cells, B-cell-depleted T cells, or PBMCs.

Per the original methods: Estimates of nucleated cell counts were drawn from the amplification of reference gene primers. Sequenced by immunoSEQ multiplex PCR; TCRdb stores in-frame clones only, minus some. The V and J calls and the clone size are those of that table, but D and trimming were determined from the DNA. The table shows around 130,000 clones, with roughly 72% occurring only once. The CDR3 runs to 16 residues. CDR1 and CDR2 (germline): SGHNT, YYREEE (reference sequence). After removal of 1 base from V and 1 base from J, the junction contained 7 bases not matched to a gene. This chain links TRBV5-4 with TRBJ2-7; 8 bases line up with TRBD1. Sequenced: peripheral blood. The receptor's source is a human donor in a cohort sampled during active COVID-19. CDR3 residues: CASSLRGQDFSYEQYF. The CDR3 region has the DNA TGTGCCAGCAGCTTGAGGGGACAGGACTTTTCCTACGAGCAGTACTTC.